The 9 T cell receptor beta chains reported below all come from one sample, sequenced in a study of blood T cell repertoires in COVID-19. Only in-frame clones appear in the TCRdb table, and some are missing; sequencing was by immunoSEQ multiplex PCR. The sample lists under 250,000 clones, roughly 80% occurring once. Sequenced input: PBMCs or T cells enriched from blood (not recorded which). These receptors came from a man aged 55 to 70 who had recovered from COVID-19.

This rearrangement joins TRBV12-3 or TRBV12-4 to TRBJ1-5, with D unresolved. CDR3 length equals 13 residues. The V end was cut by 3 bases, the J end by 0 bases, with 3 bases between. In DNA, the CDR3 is TGTGCCAGCAGTTTTTATAGCAATCAGCCCCAGCATTTT. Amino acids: CASSFYSNQPQHF.

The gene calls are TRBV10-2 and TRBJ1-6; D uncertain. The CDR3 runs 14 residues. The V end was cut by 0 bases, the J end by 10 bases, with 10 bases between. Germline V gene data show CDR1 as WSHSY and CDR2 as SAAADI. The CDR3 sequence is CASSESDGESPLHF. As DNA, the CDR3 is TGCGCCAGCAGTGAGTCTGACGGGGAGTCACCCCTCCACTTT.

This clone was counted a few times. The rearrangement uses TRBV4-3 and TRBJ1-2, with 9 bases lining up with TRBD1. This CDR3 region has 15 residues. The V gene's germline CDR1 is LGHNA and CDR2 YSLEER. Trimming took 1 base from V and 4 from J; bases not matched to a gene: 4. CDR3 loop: CASSQGPGQGYGYTF. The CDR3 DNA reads TGCGCCAGCAGCCAAGGGCCGGGACAGGGCTATGGCTACACCTTC.

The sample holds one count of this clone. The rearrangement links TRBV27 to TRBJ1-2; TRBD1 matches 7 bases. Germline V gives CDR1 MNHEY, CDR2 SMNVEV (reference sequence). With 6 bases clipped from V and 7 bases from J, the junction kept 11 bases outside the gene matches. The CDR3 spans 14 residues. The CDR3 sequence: CASSPRQGSSGYTF. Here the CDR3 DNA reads TGTGCCAGCAGCCCGAGACAGGGTTCCTCTGGCTACACCTTC.

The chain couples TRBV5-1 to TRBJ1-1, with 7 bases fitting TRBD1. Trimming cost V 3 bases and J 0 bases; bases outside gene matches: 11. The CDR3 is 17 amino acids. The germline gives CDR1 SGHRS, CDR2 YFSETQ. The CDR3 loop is CASSWRDSTLLNTEAFF. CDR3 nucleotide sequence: TGCGCCAGCAGCTGGAGGGACAGCACATTACTGAACACTGAAGCTTTCTTT.

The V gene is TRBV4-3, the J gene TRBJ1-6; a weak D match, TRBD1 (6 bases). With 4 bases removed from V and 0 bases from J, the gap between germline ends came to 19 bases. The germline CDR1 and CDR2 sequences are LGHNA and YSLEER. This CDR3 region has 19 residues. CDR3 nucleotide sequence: TGCGCCAGCAGCCCCTCCCTGGACAGCCCAACCTCCTATAATTCACCCCTCCACTTT. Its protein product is CASSPSLDSPTSYNSPLHF.

The CDR3 sequence: CASSLDLDSPFEQYF. The CDR3 coding sequence is TGTGCCAGCAGCTTGGATCTTGACAGCCCTTTCGAGCAGTACTTC. The chain combines TRBV5-4 with TRBJ2-7, with a possible D match to TRBD1 (5 bases). The CDR3 has 15 residues. Looked up from germline, CDR1 is SGHNT and CDR2 is YYREEE (reference sequence). With 0 bases removed from V and 6 bases from J, the gap between germline ends came to 16 bases.

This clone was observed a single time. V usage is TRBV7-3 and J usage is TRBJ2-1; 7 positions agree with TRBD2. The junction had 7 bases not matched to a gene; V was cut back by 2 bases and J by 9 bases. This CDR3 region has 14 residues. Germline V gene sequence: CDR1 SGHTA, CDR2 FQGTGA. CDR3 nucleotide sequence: TGTGCCAGCAGCTTATCCGGGGGGAGCTCTGAGCAGTTCTTC. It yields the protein CASSLSGGSSEQFF. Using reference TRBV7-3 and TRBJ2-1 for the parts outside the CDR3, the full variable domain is GAGVSQTPSNKVTEKGKYVELRCDPISGHTALYWYRQSLGQGPEFLIYFQGTGAADDSGLPNDRFFAVRPEGSVSTLKIQRTERGDSAVYLCASSLSGGSSEQFFGPGTRLTVL.

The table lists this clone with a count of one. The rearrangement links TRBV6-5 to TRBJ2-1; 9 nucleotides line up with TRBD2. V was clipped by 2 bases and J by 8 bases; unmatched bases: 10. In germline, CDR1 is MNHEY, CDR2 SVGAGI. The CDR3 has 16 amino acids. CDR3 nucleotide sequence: TGTGCCAGCAGTTACACATCAGCGGGGGGTAGGGATGAGCAGTTCTTC. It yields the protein CASSYTSAGGRDEQFF.